Shown below are 27 T cell receptor beta chains from a single sample sequenced in a study of shared clonotypes between healthy human individuals. Some clones are missing from TCRdb's copy, which holds only in-frame ones; the method was immunoSEQ multiplex PCR. This repertoire shows about 2 million clones, about 95% found once; its top ten account for less than 1.5%. Naive-designated CD8 cells lacked CD45RO, were positively enriched for CCR7, and omitted terminally differentiated effector memory CD45RA+ cells. The specimen was naive CD8+ T cells sorted from blood. These TCRs come from a man aged 18 to 35 in good health.

The V gene is TRBV6-6, the J gene TRBJ1-4, with D possibly TRBD1 on 5 matching bases. The V end was cut by 6 bases, the J end by 7 bases, with 21 bases between. The CDR3 is 16 amino acids. Germline CDR1 MNHNY, CDR2 SVGAGI (reference sequence). CDR3 sequence: CASRWTLQGMGEKLFF. The CDR3 region has the DNA TGTGCCAGCAGATGGACGCTGCAGGGAATGGGTGAAAAACTGTTTTTT.

Only a few counts were recorded for this clone. The same CDR3 is also encoded by other DNA sequences in this sample. This chain connects TRBV7-3 to TRBJ2-7; TRBD1 is a possible D gene (6 bases). The V gene lost 2 bases and the J gene lost 4 bases, with 9 bases spanning the gap. The CDR3 runs 13 residues. Germline loops: CDR1 SGHTA, CDR2 FQGTGA. This chain's CDR3 is CASSLGTGYEQYF. In DNA form, the CDR3 reads TGTGCCAGCAGCTTAGGTACAGGGTACGAGCAGTACTTC. Complete variable domain (other parts from reference TRBV7-3 and TRBJ2-7): GAGVSQTPSNKVTEKGKYVELRCDPISGHTALYWYRQSLGQGPEFLIYFQGTGAADDSGLPNDRFFAVRPEGSVSTLKIQRTERGDSAVYLCASSLGTGYEQYFGPGTRLTVT.

This chain joins TRBV29-1 and TRBJ1-2; D perhaps matches TRBD1 (6 bases). Germline loops: CDR1 SQVTM, CDR2 ANQGSEA. V lost 6 bases and J lost 3, with 14 bases in between. The CDR3 sequence is 13 residues long. The CDR3 is CSVGATGYYGYTF. The CDR3 nucleotides read TGCAGCGTGGGGGCCACAGGCTACTATGGCTACACCTTC.

The V call is TRBV11-2, the J call TRBJ2-5; TRBD2 matches at 11 bases. Germline V gene lookup returns CDR1 SGHAT and CDR2 FQNNGV. J gave up 5 bases and V 5 bases, and 4 bases lay outside the gene matches. This CDR3 has 14 residues. The CDR3 spells CASSPASGGETQYF. The DNA for the CDR3 is TGTGCCAGCAGCCCTGCTAGCGGGGGGGAGACCCAGTACTTC.

CDR3 sequence (DNA): TGCGCCAGCAGCCAAGATCGGGGTAGTCAGCCCCAGCATTTT. Its protein product is CASSQDRGSQPQHF. The rearrangement links TRBV4-3 to TRBJ1-5; no definite D call. Trimming removed 0 bases at V and 6 bases at J, with 9 bases between. The CDR3 sequence is 14 residues long. Germline CDR1 and CDR2: LGHNA and YSLEER.

This chain joins TRBV10-3 and TRBJ1-5; 11 positions agree with TRBD1. The V segment lost 3 bases and the J segment 6 bases; nucleotides outside the gene matches: 4. The CDR3 has 15 amino acids. CDR1 is ENHRY and CDR2 is SYGVKD in the germline V gene. The chain's CDR3 is CAISEAGQGGQPQHF. In DNA, the CDR3 is TGTGCCATCAGTGAAGCGGGACAGGGGGGTCAGCCCCAGCATTTT.

The gene calls are TRBV25-1 and TRBJ1-3, with D uncertain. The CDR3 runs 15 residues. V lost 8 bases, J lost 0 bases, and 14 bases lay in between. The germline V gene encodes CDR1 MGHDK and CDR2 SYGVNS. This chain's CDR3 is CASGPQTISGNTIYF. The CDR3 DNA follows: TGTGCCAGCGGCCCCCAGACCATCTCTGGAAACACCATATATTTT.

Notes on this clone: Other DNA sequences from this sample encode an identical CDR3 as well. CDR3 sequence (DNA): TGCGCCAGCAGTGGAGGACAGGACAATGAGCAGTTCTTC. Its protein product is CASSGGQDNEQFF. The chain couples TRBV10-1 to TRBJ2-1, with TRBD1 matching over 7 bases. V lost 4 bases and J lost 5; bases outside the gene matches: 2. Germline V gene sequence: CDR1 WNHNN, CDR2 SYGVQD (reference sequence). This CDR3 is built from 13 residues.

This chain connects TRBV6-5 to TRBJ1-1; a possible D gene is TRBD1 (5 bases). CDR1 and CDR2 (germline): MNHEY, SVGAGI. There are 16 residues in the CDR3. V was clipped by 3 bases and J by 5 bases, with 19 bases between them. The CDR3 sequence: CASSYSRLSEGTEAFF. The CDR3 nucleotides are TGTGCCAGCAGTTATTCGAGACTCTCGGAGGGGACTGAAGCTTTCTTT.

The CDR3 loop reads CATSRERNTEAFF. The DNA of the CDR3 is TGTGCCACCAGCAGAGAAAGGAACACTGAAGCTTTCTTT. The J gene is TRBJ1-1, the V gene TRBV15; unclear D gene. Germline values: CDR1 LNHNV, CDR2 YYDKDF (reference sequence). This CDR3 has 13 amino acids. The V end lost 0 bases, the J end lost 1 base, and 3 bases lay between the germline ends.

As to this clone: At the DNA level, this CDR3 is encoded by other sequences in the same sample as well. The V gene is TRBV11-2, the J gene TRBJ2-7; 7 positions match TRBD2. V was clipped by 1 base and J by 7 bases; unmatched bases: 4. Germline assignment: CDR1 SGHAT and CDR2 FQNNGV. This CDR3 comprises 13 residues. This CDR3 reads CASSLGGGWEQYF. The CDR3 region has the DNA TGTGCCAGCAGCTTAGGGGGGGGTTGGGAGCAGTACTTC.

The chain carries TRBV7-8 and TRBJ1-6; D unclear. The V end was cut by 2 bases, the J end by 9 bases, with 20 bases between. The CDR3 is 17 amino acids. Germline V gives CDR1 SGHVS, CDR2 FQNEAQ. DNA of the CDR3: TGTGCCAGCAGCTTATATGCAGACGGGGAAGCAGGTTCACCCCTCCACTTT. It specifies CASSLYADGEAGSPLHF.

The chain uses TRBV7-8 and TRBJ2-7; either TRBD1 or TRBD2 may fit D (5 bases each). The CDR3 covers 15 residues. V dropped 5 bases and J dropped 4 bases, with 18 bases sitting between them. The germline V gene has CDR1 SGHVS and CDR2 FQNEAQ. The DNA for the CDR3 is TGTGCCAGCAGCCAAGCGGCAGGGTCTCTATACGAGCAGTACTTC. Amino acid sequence: CASSQAAGSLYEQYF. Complete variable domain (other parts from reference TRBV7-8 and TRBJ2-7): GAGVSQSPRYKVAKRGQDVALRCDPISGHVSLFWYQQALGQGPEFLTYFQNEAQLDKSGLPSDRFFAERPEGSVSTLKIQRTQQEDSAVYLCASSQAAGSLYEQYFGPGTRLTVT.

The gene calls are TRBV10-3 and TRBJ2-1; TRBD1 matches 11 bases. After removal of 2 bases from V and 1 base from J, the junction contained 7 bases not matched to a gene. This CDR3 is 18 amino acids long. Germline CDR1 ENHRY, CDR2 SYGVKD. The CDR3: CAISEGTGGKGSYNEQFF. CDR3 DNA sequence: TGTGCCATCAGTGAGGGGACAGGGGGAAAGGGGTCCTACAATGAGCAGTTCTTC.

The CDR3 coding sequence is TGTGCCAGCAGTTACTCGGAGCGCACCGGGGAGCTGTTTTTT. Translating it yields CASSYSERTGELFF. The chain uses TRBV6-5 and TRBJ2-2; D not resolved. This CDR3 has 14 amino acids. Trimming removed 0 bases from V and 4 bases from J, with 6 bases in between. Germline V gene sequence: CDR1 MNHEY, CDR2 SVGAGI.

The chain employs TRBV29-1 and TRBJ2-2; TRBD2 matches 8 bases. The J segment lost 2 bases and the V segment lost 7 bases, leaving 6 bases of the junction unmatched. Germline loops: CDR1 SQVTM, CDR2 ANQGSEA. The CDR3 is made up of 14 amino acids. CDR3 coding DNA: TGCAGCGGAAGCGGGGGTGACAACACCGGGGAGCTGTTTTTT. Protein sequence: CSGSGGDNTGELFF.

The J gene is TRBJ2-7, the V gene TRBV29-1; D not certain. The ends were cut back, 2 bases at V and 4 bases at J, with 12 bases in the middle. Germline V gives CDR1 SQVTM, CDR2 ANQGSEA. The length of the CDR3 is 13 residues. The CDR3 bases are TGCAGCGTTGAAAGCGACACTGCATACGAGCAGTACTTC. It translates to CSVESDTAYEQYF.

V and J are TRBV29-1 and TRBJ2-1; 11 nucleotides line up with TRBD2. The CDR3 consists of 14 residues. The J segment lost 5 bases and the V segment lost 7 bases, leaving 7 bases of the junction unmatched. Germline V gene lookup returns CDR1 SQVTM and CDR2 ANQGSEA. In DNA form, the CDR3 reads TGCAGCGGACTTGGGACTAGCGGAAACAATGAGCAGTTCTTC. Translating it yields CSGLGTSGNNEQFF.

The chain joins TRBV14 to TRBJ1-2; no clear D gene. Trimming took off 2 bases at V and 6 bases at J, with 10 bases between the two ends. The CDR3 is made up of 13 amino acids. The germline gives CDR1 SGHDN, CDR2 FVKESK. CDR3 sequence (DNA): TGTGCCAGCAGCCAATTAAGGTGGGATGGCTACACCTTC. This sequence encodes CASSQLRWDGYTF.

Note on this clone: The same CDR3 also results from other DNA sequences found in this sample. The rearrangement uses TRBV6-1 and TRBJ2-7; TRBD2 matches 7 bases. This CDR3 has 13 residues. Germline V gene sequence: CDR1 MNHNS, CDR2 SASEGT. Losses at the gene ends were 2 bases for V and 3 bases for J; bases not matched to a gene: 1. CDR3 residues: CASSERTSYEQYF. CDR3 in DNA: TGTGCCAGCAGTGAAAGGACTAGCTACGAGCAGTACTTC.

This clone was recorded only once. This same CDR3 is encoded by further DNA sequences in the sample. The V and J genes are TRBV13 and TRBJ2-3; D is uncertain. CDR3 size: 12 residues. Trimming took 5 bases from V and 6 from J, leaving 9 bases between them. Germline V lookup: CDR1 PRHDT, CDR2 FYEKMQ (reference sequence). CDR3 amino acids: CASSLTPDTQYF. Here the CDR3 DNA reads TGTGCCAGCAGCCTCACCCCGGATACGCAGTATTTT.

This chain joins TRBV4-1 and TRBJ2-1; 13 bases align to TRBD2. V shed 4 bases, J shed 6 bases, and the junction held 6 bases outside the gene matches. The CDR3 covers 16 residues. The germline V gene has CDR1 MGHRA and CDR2 YSYEKL. The CDR3 nucleotides read TGCGCCAGCAGCCCGACGACTAGCGGGAGGCCCAATGAGCAGTTCTTC. This encodes CASSPTTSGRPNEQFF.

This rearrangement joins TRBV5-4 to TRBJ1-1; a weak D match, TRBD1 (5 bases). Looked up from germline, CDR1 is SGHNT and CDR2 is YYREEE (reference sequence). The V end was cut by 6 bases, the J end by 6 bases, with 24 bases between. There are 16 residues in the CDR3. The CDR3, as DNA: TGTGCCAGCACCGACGTTATGGAAACAGGAGGCCCTGAAGCTTTCTTT. Its protein product is CASTDVMETGGPEAFF.

The rearrangement uses TRBV28 and TRBJ1-5; possibly TRBD1 for D (6 bases). The CDR3 runs 14 residues. Germline-derived CDR1 and CDR2 are MDHEN and SYDVKM. Trimming stripped 6 bases from V and 7 bases from J, with 16 bases between. CDR3 sequence reads: CASSSHTGSQPQHF. CDR3 nucleotides: TGTGCCAGCAGCTCCCACACAGGGTCCCAGCCCCAGCATTTT.

The chain couples TRBV29-1 to TRBJ2-3, with 9 positions matching TRBD1. V trimming: 6 bases; J trimming: 3 bases; junction bases outside the gene matches: 13. This CDR3 has 16 residues. Germline CDR1 is SQVTM and CDR2 is ANQGSEA. The CDR3 region is CSVIGRRDRETDTQYF. CDR3 bases: TGCAGCGTCATAGGGCGCCGGGACAGGGAAACAGATACGCAGTATTTT.

V usage is TRBV6-1 and J usage is TRBJ1-1, with D perhaps TRBD1 (6 bases). This CDR3 region has 14 residues. Germline V lookup: CDR1 MNHNS, CDR2 SASEGT. Trimming left V 3 bases short and J 1 base short, with 9 bases between. DNA of the CDR3: TGTGCCAGCAGTGATGACAGGACGAACACTGAAGCTTTCTTT. Its protein product is CASSDDRTNTEAFF.

V and J are TRBV2 and TRBJ1-3; no definite D call. V was trimmed by 1 base and J by 2 bases, leaving 6 bases between them. Germline V CDR1 and CDR2: SNHLY, FYNNEI. The CDR3 is made up of 14 amino acids. The CDR3 sequence: CASSEGRTGNTIYF. DNA of the CDR3: TGTGCCAGCAGTGAAGGACGGACTGGAAACACCATATATTTT. Complete variable domain (other parts from reference TRBV2 and TRBJ1-3): EPEVTQTPSHQVTQMGQEVILRCVPISNHLYFYWYRQILGQKVEFLVSFYNNEISEKSEIFDDQFSVERPDGSNFTLKIRSTKLEDSAMYFCASSEGRTGNTIYFGEGSWLTVV.